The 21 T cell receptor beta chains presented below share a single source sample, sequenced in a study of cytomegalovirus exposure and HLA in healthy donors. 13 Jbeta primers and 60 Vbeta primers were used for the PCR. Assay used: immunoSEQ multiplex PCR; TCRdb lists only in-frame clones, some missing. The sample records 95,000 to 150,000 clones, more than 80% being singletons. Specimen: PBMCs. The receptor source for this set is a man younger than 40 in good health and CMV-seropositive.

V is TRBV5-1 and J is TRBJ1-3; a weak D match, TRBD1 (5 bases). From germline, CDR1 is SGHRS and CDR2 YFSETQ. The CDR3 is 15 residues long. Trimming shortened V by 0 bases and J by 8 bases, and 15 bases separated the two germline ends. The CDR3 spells CASSLGTPGVDTIYF. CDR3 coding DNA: TGCGCCAGCAGCTTGGGGACTCCGGGGGTGGACACCATATATTTT.

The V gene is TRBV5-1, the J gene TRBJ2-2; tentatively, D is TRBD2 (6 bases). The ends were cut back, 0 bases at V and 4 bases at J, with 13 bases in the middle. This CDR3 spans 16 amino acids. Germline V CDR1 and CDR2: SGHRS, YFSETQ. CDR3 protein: CASSLEGGVRTGELFF. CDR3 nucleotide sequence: TGCGCCAGCAGCTTGGAAGGAGGGGTCCGCACCGGGGAGCTGTTTTTT.

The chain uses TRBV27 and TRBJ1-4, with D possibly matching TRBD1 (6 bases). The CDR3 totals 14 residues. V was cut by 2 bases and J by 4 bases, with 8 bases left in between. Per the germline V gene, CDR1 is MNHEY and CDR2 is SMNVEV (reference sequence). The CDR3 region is CASSLRQDNEKLFF. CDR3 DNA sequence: TGTGCCAGCAGTTTAAGACAGGATAATGAAAAACTGTTTTTT.

In DNA form, the CDR3 reads TGTGCCAGCAGCGCAGTCCCGGGACTTCTAGATACGCAGTATTTT. Amino acids: CASSAVPGLLDTQYF. The rearrangement joins TRBV9 to TRBJ2-3; D may be TRBD2 (6 bases). This CDR3 region has 15 residues. The germline V gene encodes CDR1 SGDLS and CDR2 YYNGEE. Deletions cut 3 bases from V and 5 bases from J, with 16 bases between.

The CDR3 nucleotides are TGCAGCGTCACCCAGGGGGTAGGTTATGGCTACACCTTC. Residues: CSVTQGVGYGYTF. J is TRBJ1-2 and V is TRBV29-1; 7 nucleotides align to TRBD1. V shed 6 bases and J 5 bases; nucleotides not matched to a gene: 9. The CDR3 contains 13 residues. Germline CDR1 and CDR2: SQVTM and ANQGSEA.

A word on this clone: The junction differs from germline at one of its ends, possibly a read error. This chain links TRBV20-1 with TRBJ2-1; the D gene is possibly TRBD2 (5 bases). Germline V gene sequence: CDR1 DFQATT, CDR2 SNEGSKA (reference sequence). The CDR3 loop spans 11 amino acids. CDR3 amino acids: CSARPGNEQLF. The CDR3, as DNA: TGCAGTGCTAGACCGGGGAATGAGCAGCTCTTC.

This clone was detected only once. The CDR3 loop is CASSTSGEESEQFF. In DNA, the CDR3 is TGCGCCAGCAGTACTAGCGGGGAAGAATCTGAGCAGTTCTTC. The V gene is TRBV10-1, the J gene TRBJ2-1; TRBD2 aligns across 10 bases. The CDR3 contains 14 residues. Germline CDR1 is WNHNN and CDR2 is SYGVQD (reference sequence). V trimming: 5 bases; J trimming: 9 bases; junction bases outside the gene matches: 7.

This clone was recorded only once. The CDR3 reads CASSVGGSFNSPLHF. CDR3 bases: TGTGCCAGCAGCGTTGGGGGCAGCTTCAATTCACCCCTCCACTTT. The chain has TRBV5-6 and TRBJ1-6; tentatively, D is TRBD1 (6 bases). Trimming stripped 4 bases from V and 7 bases from J, with 15 bases between. Germline lookup yields CDR1 SGHDT and CDR2 YYEEEE. The CDR3 sequence is 15 residues long.

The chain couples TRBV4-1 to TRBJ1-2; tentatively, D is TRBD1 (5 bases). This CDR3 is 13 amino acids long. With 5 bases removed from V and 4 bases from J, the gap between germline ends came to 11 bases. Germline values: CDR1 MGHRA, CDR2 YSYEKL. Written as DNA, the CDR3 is TGCGCCAGCAGCATTTCAGGGCTCTATGGCTACACCTTC. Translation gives CASSISGLYGYTF.

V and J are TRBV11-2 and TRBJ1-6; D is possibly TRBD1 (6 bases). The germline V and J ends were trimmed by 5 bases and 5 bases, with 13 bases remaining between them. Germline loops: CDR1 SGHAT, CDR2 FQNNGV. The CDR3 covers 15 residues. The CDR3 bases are TGTGCCAGCAGCCGTACCGGACAGAATAATTCACCCCTCCACTTT. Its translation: CASSRTGQNNSPLHF.

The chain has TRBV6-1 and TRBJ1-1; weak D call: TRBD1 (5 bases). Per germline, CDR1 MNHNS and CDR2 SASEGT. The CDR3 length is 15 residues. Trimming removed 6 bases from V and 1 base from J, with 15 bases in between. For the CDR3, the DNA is TGTGCCAGCAGAGCTCATCAGGGAGGGAACACTGAAGCTTTCTTT. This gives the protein CASRAHQGGNTEAFF.

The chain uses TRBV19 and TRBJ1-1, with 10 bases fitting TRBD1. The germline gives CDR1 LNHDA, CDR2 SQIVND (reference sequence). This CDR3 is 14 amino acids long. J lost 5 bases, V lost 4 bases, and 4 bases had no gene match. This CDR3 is CASSRTGGRTEAFF. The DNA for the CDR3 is TGTGCCAGTAGTAGGACAGGGGGAAGGACTGAAGCTTTCTTT.

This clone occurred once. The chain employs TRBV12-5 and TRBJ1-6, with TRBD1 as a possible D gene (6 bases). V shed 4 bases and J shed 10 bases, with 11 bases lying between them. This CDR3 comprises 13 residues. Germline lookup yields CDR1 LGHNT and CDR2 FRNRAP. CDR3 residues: CASGSGTNSPLHF. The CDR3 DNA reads TGTGCTAGTGGTTCCGGGACAAACTCACCCCTCCACTTT.

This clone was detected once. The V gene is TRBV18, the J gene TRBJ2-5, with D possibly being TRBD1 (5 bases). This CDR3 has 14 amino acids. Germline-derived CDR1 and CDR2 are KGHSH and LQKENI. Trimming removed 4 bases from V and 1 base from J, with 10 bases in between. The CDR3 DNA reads TGTGCCAGCTCACGGGAACAGGTCCAAGAGACCCAGTACTTC. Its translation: CASSREQVQETQYF.

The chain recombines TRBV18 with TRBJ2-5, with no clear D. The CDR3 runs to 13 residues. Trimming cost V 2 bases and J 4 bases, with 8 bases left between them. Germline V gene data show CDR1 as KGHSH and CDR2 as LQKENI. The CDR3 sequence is CASSPEASETQYF. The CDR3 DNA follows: TGTGCCAGCTCACCAGAAGCTTCAGAGACCCAGTACTTC.

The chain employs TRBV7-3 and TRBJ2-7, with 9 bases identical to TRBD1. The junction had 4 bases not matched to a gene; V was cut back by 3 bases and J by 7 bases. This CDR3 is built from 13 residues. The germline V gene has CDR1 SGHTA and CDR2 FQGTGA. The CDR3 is CASSLGQGLEQYF. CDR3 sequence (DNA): TGTGCCAGCAGCTTGGGACAGGGTTTGGAGCAGTACTTC.

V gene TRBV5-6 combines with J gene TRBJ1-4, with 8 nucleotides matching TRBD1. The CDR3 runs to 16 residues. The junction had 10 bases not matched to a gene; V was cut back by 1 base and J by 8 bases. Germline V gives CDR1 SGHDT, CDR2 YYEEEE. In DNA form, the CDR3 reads TGTGCCAGCAGCTTGTTTCAGGGGGCACGAAACGAAAAACTGTTTTTT. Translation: CASSLFQGARNEKLFF.

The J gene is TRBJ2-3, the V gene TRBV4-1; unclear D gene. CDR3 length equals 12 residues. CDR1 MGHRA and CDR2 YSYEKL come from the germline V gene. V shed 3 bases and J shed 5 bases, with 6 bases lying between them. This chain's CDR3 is CASSHRGDTQYF. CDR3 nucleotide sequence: TGCGCCAGCAGCCATCGCGGAGATACGCAGTATTTT.

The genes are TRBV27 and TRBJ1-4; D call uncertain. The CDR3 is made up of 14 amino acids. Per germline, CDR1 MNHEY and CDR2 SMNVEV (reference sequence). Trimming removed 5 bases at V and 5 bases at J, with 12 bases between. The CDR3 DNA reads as TGTGCCAGCAGTCCCTGGACTCTAAATGAAAAACTGTTTTTT. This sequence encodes CASSPWTLNEKLFF.

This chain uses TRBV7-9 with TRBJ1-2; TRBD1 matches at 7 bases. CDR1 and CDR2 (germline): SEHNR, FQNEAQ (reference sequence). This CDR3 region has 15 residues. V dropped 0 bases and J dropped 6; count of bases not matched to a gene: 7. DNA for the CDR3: TGTGCCAGCAGCTTAGCCGGGACAGTCAGAGATGGCTACACCTTC. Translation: CASSLAGTVRDGYTF.

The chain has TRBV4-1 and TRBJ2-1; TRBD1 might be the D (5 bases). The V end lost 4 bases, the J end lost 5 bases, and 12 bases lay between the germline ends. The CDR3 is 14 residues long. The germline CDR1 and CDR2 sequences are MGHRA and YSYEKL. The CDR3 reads CASSLGQLDNEQFF. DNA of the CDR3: TGCGCCAGCAGCCTCGGACAACTCGACAATGAGCAGTTCTTC.